A single T cell receptor beta chain is shown here with its context. What this receptor recognizes is not known. Base qualities were left out, and no much larger clone turns up one base away. The sample is drawn from a study of blood T cells in healthy people across ages (dated by TCRdb to between 2014 and 2017). General notes on the study: In model experiments, roughly one uniquely barcoded TCR beta cDNA molecule per two T cells was captured by template switching. The study measured age-related changes in TCR beta repertoire diversity using deep sequencing normalized with unique cDNA molecular identifiers. Four age groups were formed from the donors: young (average approximately 15 years), middle-aged (approximately 39), aged (more than 55) and long-lived (around 82). Donors of different ages were randomly distributed across sequencing lanes to avoid experimental bias. The study analyzed two additional independent replicas of 1 million unique cDNA reads from the same blood draw for two donors, one aged 18 to 29 and one aged 80 or older.

For CDR1 and CDR2, the germline V gene (reference sequence) lists DFQATT and SNEGSKA. From cysteine to phenylalanine, the CDR3 is 14 amino acids long. Only the CDR3 portion is preserved as DNA: 42 bases, with reading frame beginning at the first base. V is trimmed back by 5 bases and J by 4 bases, and the junction contains 10 bases that no gene match accounts for. Donors were 39 systemically healthy Caucasian individuals from Russia aged roughly 6 to 90 years. Approximately 11 milliliters of peripheral blood were drawn from each donor into EDTA-treated Vacutainer tubes. Ficoll-Paque density-gradient centrifugation was used to isolate PBMCs, with at least 6 million per sample. Total RNA was extracted from PBMCs with Trizol reagent, with at least 6 micrograms obtained per sample. For every donor, flow cytometry on a PBMC aliquot measured the percentage of naive CD45RAhigh/CD27high T cells. Broad study findings and their caveats: The long-lived group showed more naive CD4+ T cells, fewer expanded clones and increased TCR diversity than the aged group, suggesting age selection. Because profiling used bulk unsorted PBMCs, naive and antigen-experienced compartments could not be compared conclusively. Observed TCR beta diversity per million T cells fell roughly linearly with age, and a significant reduction was already apparent by age roughly 40. Total diversity estimates from one million sequenced T cells were considered lower bounds and underestimates. A strong correlation was found between observed TCR beta diversity and the percentage of naive T cells measured by flow cytometry. Because the CMV infection status of the donors was unknown, age-related changes in expanded clonotypes may potentially have been confounded.

The receptor library was made with 5' RACE. TCRdb names Illumina HiSeq 2500 as the instrument used. A second PCR of about 6 to 12 cycles was run with a J-beta primer mix and a sample-barcoded 5' primer. Each TCR beta cDNA molecule received a unique molecular identifier from a template-switch 5' adaptor carrying 12 random nucleotides. Each sample yielded at least 3 million CDR3-containing paired-end reads. First-strand cDNA synthesis was performed from all RNA using the Mint cDNA synthesis kit, with priming by a TRBC-specific oligonucleotide. Following uracil-DNA glycosylase treatment, all cDNA underwent a first 18-cycle PCR with the universal primers M1SS and BC2_uni_R. The authors processed their data as follows. Normalization of each sample was performed by random selection of 1 million high-quality reads, each carrying a distinct molecular identifier. Instead of being binned into consensus sequences, reads with shared molecular identifiers were discarded. CDR3 identification, clonotype clustering and error correction used MiTCR with a Q25 quality threshold and the strictest error-elimination algorithm. A nonparametric unseen species model using Euler transformation provided a lower-bound estimate of total TCR beta diversity. TCRdb reprocessing: public reads trimmed at Q25 with fastp, clones called with MiXCR, in-frame beta chains kept. Rows matching on CDR3 protein sequence are summarized as one entry with the most common DNA and genes. In this record, the V and J calls reflect TCRdb's handling and not the investigators' own analysis. The sample table shows approximately 1.5 million distinct CDR3 sequences, and about 42% are seen once. Clones ranked in the top ten supply more than 4% of the sample.

The sequenced sample consisted of blood. This receptor was obtained from a woman aged 18 to 35 in good health. The V and J genes are TRBV20-1 and TRBJ2-7, with 8 bases in between that match TRBD1. The sequenced DNA: TGCAGTGCTTATTCGACAGGGGTGAGATACGAGCAGTACTTC. This encodes CSAYSTGVRYEQYF.